This T cell receptor beta chain was sequenced during a study of blood T cell repertoires in COVID-19. Study information: Sites in the United States, Italy and Spain provided acute and convalescent COVID-19 samples.

Clones were read by immunoSEQ multiplex PCR, and TCRdb kept only the in-frame ones, dropping some. The table records 250,000 to 300,000 clones, roughly 87% of them present only once. CDR1 is SNHLY, CDR2 FYNNEI, per germline. This CDR3 region has 15 residues. The germline V and J ends were trimmed by 3 bases and 0 bases, with 11 bases remaining between them. Those who participated ranged in age from about 18 to 89 years and resided in roughly 26 US areas. Self-reported history from a screening survey and questionnaire set each donor's cohort. The clonotype was recovered from a woman in her thirties who had recovered from COVID-19. This chain links TRBV2 with TRBJ1-2; D is unclear. The sample taken for sequencing was PBMCs or T cells enriched from blood (not recorded which). DNA for the CDR3: TGTGCCAGCAGTGAGGTTGGGGAGGCTAACTATGGCTACACCTTC. This codes for CASSEVGEANYGYTF. The full variable domain, in which reference TRBV2 and TRBJ1-2 provide the parts outside the CDR3, is EPEVTQTPSHQVTQMGQEVILRCVPISNHLYFYWYRQILGQKVEFLVSFYNNEISEKSEIFDDQFSVERPDGSNFTLKIRSTKLEDSAMYFCASSEVGEANYGYTFGSGTRLTVV.